This entry concerns a single T cell receptor (beta chain). This specimen belongs to a study of cytomegalovirus exposure and HLA in healthy donors. PCR was performed using 60 Vbeta and 13 Jbeta primers. The table came from immunoSEQ multiplex PCR; TCRdb's copy has only in-frame clones and leaves some out. In the table there are under 130,000 clones, approximately 80% of which are singletons. CDR1 is MDHEN, CDR2 SYDVKM, per germline. CDR3 size: 15 residues. V trimming: 4 bases; J trimming: 4 bases; junction bases outside the gene matches: 5. Input material: PBMCs. V usage is TRBV28 and J usage is TRBJ2-1; 9 bases fit TRBD2. This TCR derives from a man aged 25-40 years in good health and CMV-seronegative. Here the CDR3 DNA reads TGTGCCAGCAGTTCCCTAGCGGGACAGTACAATGAGCAGTTCTTC. Its protein is CASSSLAGQYNEQFF.